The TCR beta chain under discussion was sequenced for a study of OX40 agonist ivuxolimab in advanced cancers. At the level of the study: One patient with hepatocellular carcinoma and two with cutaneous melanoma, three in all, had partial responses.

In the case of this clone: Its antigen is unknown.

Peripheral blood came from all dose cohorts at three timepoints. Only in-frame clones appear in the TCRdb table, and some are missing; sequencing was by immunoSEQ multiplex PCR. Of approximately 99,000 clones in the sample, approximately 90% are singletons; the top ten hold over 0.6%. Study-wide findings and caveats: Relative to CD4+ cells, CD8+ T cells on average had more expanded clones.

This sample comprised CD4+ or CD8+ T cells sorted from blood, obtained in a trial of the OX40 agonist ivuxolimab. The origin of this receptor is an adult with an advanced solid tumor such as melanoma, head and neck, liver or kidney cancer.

DNA of the CDR3: TGTGCCAGCAGCCGGACCCTGGGGGCCGGGGAGCTGTTTTTT. Protein: CASSRTLGAGELFF. The J gene is TRBJ2-2, the V gene TRBV5-4, with D perhaps TRBD1 or TRBD2 (5 bases each). Germline CDR1 reads SGHNT; CDR2 reads YYREEE (reference sequence). Trimming stripped 4 bases from V and 6 bases from J, with 13 bases between. The CDR3 totals 14 residues.